This entry lists 24 T cell receptor beta chains sequenced from one sample in a study of cytomegalovirus exposure and HLA in healthy donors. Measured with immunoSEQ multiplex PCR; TCRdb has only the in-frame clones, and not every one. The data hold about 120,000 clones, with approximately 89% observed a single time. The sample consisted of PBMCs. These TCRs come from a woman aged 18-35 years in good health and CMV-seronegative.

This rearrangement joins TRBV19 to TRBJ1-6; perhaps TRBD1 as D (6 bases). Trimming pared 5 bases from V and 10 bases from J, leaving 18 bases between. The CDR3 loop spans 15 amino acids. Per germline, CDR1 LNHDA and CDR2 SQIVND (reference sequence). Written as DNA, the CDR3 is TGTGCCAGTAGTCCCCAGTCAGCTAGGGGGTCACCCCTCCACTTT. Amino acid sequence: CASSPQSARGSPLHF.

The CDR3: CASSPGSITDTQYF. The CDR3 DNA follows: TGTGCCAGCAGTCCGGGTTCCATCACAGATACGCAGTATTTT. This sequence joins TRBV14 and TRBJ2-3; D gene unclear. Germline CDR1 SGHDN, CDR2 FVKESK. V lost 6 bases and J lost 2, with 12 bases in between. There are 14 residues in the CDR3.

The chain couples TRBV30 to TRBJ2-5; tentatively, D is TRBD1 (6 bases). The CDR3 covers 14 residues. Between the trimmed V and J ends, which lost 3 bases and 3 bases, there was a span of 14 bases. CDR1 is GTSNPN, CDR2 SVGIG, per germline (reference sequence). CDR3 sequence: CAWRGNREKETQYF. The DNA of the CDR3 is TGTGCCTGGAGGGGTAACAGGGAGAAAGAGACCCAGTACTTC. The variable domain in full, completed from reference TRBV30 and TRBJ2-5, reads SQTIHQWPATLVQPVGSPLSLECTVEGTSNPNLYWYRQAAGRGLQLLFYSVGIGQISSEVPQNLSASRPQDRQFILSSKKLLLSDSGFYLCAWRGNREKETQYFGPGTRLLVL.

The chain is built from TRBV4-3 and TRBJ1-1, with D perhaps matching TRBD1 (6 bases). There are 15 residues in the CDR3. V lost 3 bases and J 1 base, leaving 12 bases between the germline ends. Looked up from germline, CDR1 is LGHNA and CDR2 is YSLEER. The CDR3 DNA reads as TGCGCCAGCAGCCAGGTTACAGGGCAGAACACTGAAGCTTTCTTT. It is translated as CASSQVTGQNTEAFF.

In nucleotides, the CDR3 is TGTGCCAGCAGAGAGGGACAGGGCGGCTATGGCTACACCTTC. Protein product: CASREGQGGYGYTF. The genes are TRBV28 and TRBJ1-2; 9 bases are shared with TRBD1. Germline V gene data show CDR1 as MDHEN and CDR2 as SYDVKM. V shed 6 bases and J 4 bases; nucleotides not matched to a gene: 6. This CDR3 has 14 residues.

The rearrangement uses TRBV9 and TRBJ2-1, with D possibly being TRBD2 (6 bases). The CDR3 contains 15 residues. Germline CDR1 is SGDLS and CDR2 is YYNGEE. Deletions cut 5 bases from V and 9 bases from J, with 21 bases between. CDR3: CASRAASQGAGEQFF. The CDR3, as DNA: TGTGCCAGCAGGGCTGCTAGCCAAGGAGCGGGTGAGCAGTTCTTC.

The chain joins TRBV9 to TRBJ2-7, with 7 bases matching TRBD2. J was trimmed by 3 bases and V by 0 bases; bases with no gene match: 3. CDR3 size: 14 residues. From germline, CDR1 is SGDLS and CDR2 YYNGEE. The CDR3 DNA reads as TGTGCCAGCAGCGTAGGCGGGAGTGGCTACGAGCAGTACTTC. Encoded protein: CASSVGGSGYEQYF.

V is TRBV6-5 and J is TRBJ2-7; no firm D call. The V end lost 4 bases, the J end lost 3 bases, and 7 bases lay between the germline ends. The length of the CDR3 is 12 residues. The germline CDR1 and CDR2 sequences are MNHEY and SVGAGI. The CDR3 DNA is TGTGCCAGCAGTTTGGGCAACTACGAGCAGTACTTC. This sequence encodes CASSLGNYEQYF.

This chain links TRBV23-1 with TRBJ1-5; 8 bases map to TRBD1. TRBV23-1 is identified as an open reading frame with a role that is uncertain. There are 22 residues in the CDR3. V was clipped by 1 base and J by 0 bases; unmatched bases: 20. CDR3 DNA sequence: TGCGCCAGCAGTCAATTGGCGACAGGGGTGGTCACCGGCGGGAATAGCAATCAGCCCCAGCATTTT. Amino acid sequence: CASSQLATGVVTGGNSNQPQHF.

This clone was seen a single time. The CDR3 coding sequence is TGTGCCAGCGGGAAGACCCGCGGGGGTAATGAGCAGTTCTTC. Its protein is CASGKTRGGNEQFF. The V and J genes are TRBV2 and TRBJ2-1; 7 bases fit TRBD2. Losses at the gene ends were 8 bases for V and 7 bases for J; bases not matched to a gene: 11. This CDR3 comprises 14 residues. The germline CDR1 and CDR2 sequences are SNHLY and FYNNEI.

This rearrangement joins TRBV27 to TRBJ2-1; TRBD2 aligns across 8 bases. This CDR3 has 14 residues. After removal of 0 bases from V and 6 bases from J, the junction contained 1 base not matched to a gene. Germline assignment: CDR1 MNHEY and CDR2 SMNVEV (reference sequence). CDR3 amino acids: CASSLSSGGNEQFF. CDR3 DNA: TGTGCCAGCAGTTTATCGAGCGGGGGCAATGAGCAGTTCTTC.

The chain employs TRBV28 and TRBJ1-1, with D possibly matching TRBD1 (5 bases). Germline V gene sequence: CDR1 MDHEN, CDR2 SYDVKM. The CDR3 runs to 13 residues. V was shortened by 3 bases and J by 5 bases, with 10 bases between the two germline ends. For the CDR3, the DNA is TGTGCCAGCAGTTTCAGGGTGCAGACTGAAGCTTTCTTT. Translating gives CASSFRVQTEAFF.

The gene calls are TRBV19 and TRBJ2-7; 12 positions match TRBD2. V trimming: 7 bases; J trimming: 3 bases; junction bases outside the gene matches: 7. The CDR3 extends over 15 amino acids. Germline V lookup: CDR1 LNHDA, CDR2 SQIVND (reference sequence). The CDR3 coding sequence is TGTGCCAGTACCACGACTAGCGGGAGCCTCTACGAGCAGTACTTC. Amino acids: CASTTTSGSLYEQYF.

This clone has only one observation. The chain uses TRBV18 and TRBJ1-1, with 7 bases that match TRBD1. The J segment lost 4 bases and the V segment lost 2 bases, leaving 4 bases of the junction unmatched. From germline, CDR1 is KGHSH and CDR2 LQKENI. The CDR3 loop spans 14 amino acids. The CDR3 nucleotides are TGTGCCAGCTCACCAGACAGGGTCACCACTGAAGCTTTCTTT. Translation: CASSPDRVTTEAFF.

The rearrangement joins TRBV2 to TRBJ2-3; 7 bases map to TRBD1. J gave up 4 bases and V 4 bases, and 5 bases lay outside the gene matches. The CDR3 contains 14 residues. Germline V gene sequence: CDR1 SNHLY, CDR2 FYNNEI. The CDR3 nucleotides read TGTGCCAGCAGTGGGGTAGGGGGCGCAGATACGCAGTATTTT. The encoded protein is CASSGVGGADTQYF.

The sample holds a few counts of this clone. The CDR3 region has the DNA TGTGCCAGCAGCCCCACAGGGGGCTCTACCTACACCTTC. As protein: CASSPTGGSTYTF. The chain combines TRBV11-2 with TRBJ1-2; 9 nucleotides match TRBD1. Germline V CDR1 and CDR2: SGHAT, FQNNGV. The length of the CDR3 is 13 residues. The junction had 8 bases not matched to a gene; V was cut back by 5 bases and J by 10 bases.

This clone has a handful of counts. The V call is TRBV10-3, the J call TRBJ2-5, with 8 bases aligning to TRBD2. The germline CDR1 and CDR2 sequences are ENHRY and SYGVKD. The V gene end was trimmed by 4 bases and the J gene end by 4 bases; junction bases not matched to a gene: 8. This CDR3 has 15 residues. The chain's CDR3 is CAISGGLEDRETQYF. The CDR3 DNA sequence: TGTGCCATCAGTGGGGGACTAGAGGACCGAGAGACCCAGTACTTC.

This chain connects TRBV25-1 to TRBJ2-1; 7 bases agree with TRBD1. CDR3 length equals 14 residues. Trimming removed 3 bases from V and 13 bases from J; junction bases left unmatched: 12. Germline V CDR1 and CDR2: MGHDK, SYGVNS. CDR3 residues: CASSDRLTGFQQFF. The CDR3 DNA follows: TGTGCCAGCAGTGATCGGCTGACAGGGTTTCAACAGTTCTTC.

This chain uses TRBV7-9 with TRBJ1-2; D may be TRBD1 (6 bases). Germline V CDR1 and CDR2: SEHNR, FQNEAQ (reference sequence). Between the trimmed V and J ends, which lost 4 bases and 4 bases, there was a span of 13 bases. CDR3 length: 14 residues. CDR3 in DNA: TGTGCCAGCAGCTCCTCCGGGACACCCTATGGCTACACCTTC. Residues: CASSSSGTPYGYTF. Based on the CDR3 plus reference TRBV7-9 and TRBJ1-2, the full variable domain is DTGVSQNPRHKITKRGQNVTFRCDPISEHNRLYWYRQTLGQGPEFLTYFQNEAQLEKSRLLSDRFSAERPKGSFSTLEIQRTEQGDSAMYLCASSSSGTPYGYTFGSGTRLTVV.

This rearrangement joins TRBV14 to TRBJ1-1, with 7 bases that match TRBD1. Losses at the gene ends were 2 bases for V and 4 bases for J; bases not matched to a gene: 7. CDR1 is SGHDN, CDR2 FVKESK, per germline. CDR3 length: 15 residues. The CDR3 spells CASSQREDRTTEAFF. The CDR3 bases are TGTGCCAGCAGCCAAAGGGAGGACAGGACCACTGAAGCTTTCTTT.

This chain uses TRBV7-9 with TRBJ1-4; possible D gene TRBD1, 6 bases. The CDR3 loop spans 15 amino acids. V was clipped by 4 bases and J by 5 bases, with 14 bases between them. CDR1 SEHNR and CDR2 FQNEAQ come from the germline V gene (reference sequence). This chain's CDR3 is CASSSNGQYNEKLFF. CDR3 DNA sequence: TGTGCCAGCAGCTCCAACGGACAGTACAATGAAAAACTGTTTTTT.

The V gene is TRBV5-1, the J gene TRBJ1-5; 7 nucleotides line up with TRBD1. The ends lost 0 bases at V and 1 base at J; junction bases unmatched: 1. Germline V lookup: CDR1 SGHRS, CDR2 YFSETQ. The CDR3 length is 15 residues. CDR3 sequence reads: CASSLGGQSNQPQHF. As DNA, the CDR3 is TGCGCCAGCAGCTTGGGGGGACAGAGCAATCAGCCCCAGCATTTT.

The genes are TRBV21-1 and TRBJ2-1; the table assigns TRBD1, which was not confirmed against the DNA. TRBV21-1 is annotated as a pseudogene. The CDR3 is 13 residues long. The CDR3 bases are TGTGCCAGCAGAAGGCTGGGCCACAATGAGCAGTTCTTC. It translates to CASRRLGHNEQFF.

The gene calls are TRBV5-4 and TRBJ2-1; D is ambiguous. V was trimmed by 4 bases and J by 1 base, leaving 12 bases between them. The CDR3 has 15 residues. CDR1 is SGHNT and CDR2 is YYREEE in the germline V gene (reference sequence). CDR3 loop: CASSIRSLSYNEQFF. CDR3 sequence (DNA): TGTGCCAGCAGCATCCGGAGTCTATCCTACAATGAGCAGTTCTTC.